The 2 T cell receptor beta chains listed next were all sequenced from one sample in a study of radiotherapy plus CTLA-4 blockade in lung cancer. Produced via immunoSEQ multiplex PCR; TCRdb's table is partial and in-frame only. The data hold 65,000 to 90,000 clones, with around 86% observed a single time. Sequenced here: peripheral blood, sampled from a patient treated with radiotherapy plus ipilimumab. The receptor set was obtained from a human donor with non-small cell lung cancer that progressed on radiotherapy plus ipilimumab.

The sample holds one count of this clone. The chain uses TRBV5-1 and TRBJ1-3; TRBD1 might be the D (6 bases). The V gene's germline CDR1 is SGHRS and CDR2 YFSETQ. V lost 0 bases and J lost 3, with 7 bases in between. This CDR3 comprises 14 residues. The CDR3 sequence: CASSLAGVGNTIYF. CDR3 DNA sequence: TGCGCCAGCAGCTTGGCAGGGGTTGGAAACACCATATATTTT.

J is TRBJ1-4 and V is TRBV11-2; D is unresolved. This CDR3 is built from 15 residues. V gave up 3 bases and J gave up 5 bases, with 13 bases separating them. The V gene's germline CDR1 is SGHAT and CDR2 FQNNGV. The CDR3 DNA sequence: TGTGCCAGCAGCTTGACCCGGGCCGACAATGAAAAACTGTTTTTT. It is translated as CASSLTRADNEKLFF.